Shown below are 29 T cell receptor beta chains from a single sample sequenced in a study of PD-1 blockade in classical Hodgkin lymphoma. Sequencing used immunoSEQ multiplex PCR; TCRdb keeps in-frame clones, though not all of them. The sample has some 45,000 clones, almost 90% seen once. All the patients suffered relapse after autologous stem cell transplantation, and brentuximab vedotin exposure differed. This specimen was peripheral blood mononuclear cells (PBMCs), taken at baseline. The source is a human donor with classical Hodgkin lymphoma.

The rearrangement uses TRBV9 and TRBJ2-7; possible D gene TRBD2, 6 bases. The CDR3 spans 16 residues. CDR1 and CDR2 (germline): SGDLS, YYNGEE. The V and J ends lost 0 bases and 1 base respectively, with 14 bases between them. Here the CDR3 DNA reads TGTGCCAGCAGCGTAGATGGGAGGAGTACATCCTACGAGCAGTACTTC. Translated: CASSVDGRSTSYEQYF.

This chain links TRBV10-2 with TRBJ2-7; tentatively, D is TRBD1 (6 bases). The CDR3 covers 13 residues. Trimming removed 6 bases from V and 3 bases from J, with 12 bases in between. Per germline, CDR1 WSHSY and CDR2 SAAADI. CDR3 DNA sequence: TGCGCCAGCAGCCCAAACAGGGACTACGAGCAGTACTTC. It yields the protein CASSPNRDYEQYF.

The chain has TRBV18 and TRBJ1-6; no clear D. Germline loops: CDR1 KGHSH, CDR2 LQKENI. The CDR3 covers 17 residues. With 3 bases removed from V and 0 bases from J, the gap between germline ends came to 12 bases. CDR3 sequence (DNA): TGTGCCAGCTCACCTCGGACGGCGAGCTCCTATAATTCACCCCTCCACTTT. Protein product: CASSPRTASSYNSPLHF.

This chain connects TRBV11-2 to TRBJ2-2; 8 nucleotides match TRBD2. The CDR3 has 15 residues. V gave up 5 bases and J gave up 6 bases; unmatched junction bases: 8. Germline V gene sequence: CDR1 SGHAT, CDR2 FQNNGV. Here the CDR3 DNA reads TGTGCCAGCAGCACCTGGGGACTAGGTCCCGGGGAGCTGTTTTTT. This sequence encodes CASSTWGLGPGELFF. Full variable domain (rest looked up from reference TRBV11-2 and TRBJ2-2): EAGVAQSPRYKIIEKRQSVAFWCNPISGHATLYWYQQILGQGPKLLIQFQNNGVVDDSQLPKDRFSAERLKGVDSTLKIQPAKLEDSAVYLCASSTWGLGPGELFFGEGSRLTVL.

The V call is TRBV27, the J call TRBJ1-2; D is possibly TRBD1 (6 bases). This CDR3 has 11 amino acids. The germline V gene encodes CDR1 MNHEY and CDR2 SMNVEV (reference sequence). V shed 5 bases and J shed 8 bases, with 9 bases lying between them. In DNA form, the CDR3 reads TGTGCCAGCAGTAGGGGGAGCGGCTACACCTTC. This codes for CASSRGSGYTF.

The chain has TRBV27 and TRBJ2-3; D is uncertain. The ends were cut back, 1 base at V and 1 base at J, with 3 bases in the middle. CDR1 is MNHEY, CDR2 SMNVEV, per germline (reference sequence). The length of the CDR3 is 13 residues. Written as DNA, the CDR3 is TGTGCCAGCAGTTTATGGGGCACAGATACGCAGTATTTT. This sequence encodes CASSLWGTDTQYF.

The chain employs TRBV14 and TRBJ2-1; D perhaps matches TRBD2 (7 bases). This CDR3 comprises 15 residues. Trimming took off 0 bases at V and 6 bases at J, with 12 bases between the two ends. Germline V gene lookup returns CDR1 SGHDN and CDR2 FVKESK. In DNA, the CDR3 is TGTGCCAGCAGCCAAGACAGGGGAGGGGGCAATGAGCAGTTCTTC. Residues: CASSQDRGGGNEQFF. The full variable domain, completed using reference TRBV14 and TRBJ2-1, is EAGVTQFPSHSVIEKGQTVTLRCDPISGHDNLYWYRRVMGKEIKFLLHFVKESKQDESGMPNNRFLAERTGGTYSTLKVQPAELEDSGVYFCASSQDRGGGNEQFFGPGTRLTVL.

Only one count was recorded for this clone. The chain carries TRBV28 and TRBJ1-6; 7 bases match TRBD1. Germline CDR1 and CDR2: MDHEN and SYDVKM. V gave up 5 bases and J gave up 7 bases; unmatched junction bases: 5. The length of the CDR3 is 14 residues. The CDR3: CASSIWTGNSPLHF. The CDR3, as DNA: TGTGCCAGCAGTATCTGGACAGGAAATTCACCCCTCCACTTT.

The J gene is TRBJ2-7, the V gene TRBV18; no reliable D call. CDR1 KGHSH and CDR2 LQKENI come from the germline V gene. The CDR3 is 13 amino acids. Trimming pared 3 bases from V and 2 bases from J, leaving 8 bases between. The CDR3 DNA reads TGTGCCAGCTCACCGGAGAGACCCTACGAGCAGTACTTC. Amino acids: CASSPERPYEQYF.

This rearrangement joins TRBV4-3 to TRBJ1-2; 9 nucleotides agree with TRBD1. Germline trimming cut 2 bases from V and 5 bases from J; bases unmatched to any gene: 6. CDR1 is LGHNA, CDR2 YSLEER, per germline. This CDR3 comprises 15 residues. The CDR3 region has the DNA TGCGCCAGCAGCCAAAATACGGGACAGGGATATGGCTACACCTTC. Protein product: CASSQNTGQGYGYTF.

This clone was observed a handful of times. The chain links TRBV7-6 to TRBJ1-2; 8 nucleotides line up with TRBD1. Germline V gives CDR1 SGHVS, CDR2 FNYEAQ. The CDR3 contains 13 residues. J lost 4 bases, V lost 4 bases, and 2 bases had no gene match. The chain's CDR3 is CASSYGTGYGYTF. The CDR3 bases are TGTGCCAGCAGCTACGGGACAGGCTATGGCTACACCTTC.

The chain employs TRBV7-2 and TRBJ2-2; possibly TRBD2 for D (5 bases). V was clipped by 6 bases and J by 9 bases, with 14 bases between them. Germline CDR1 SGHTA, CDR2 FQGNSA. This CDR3 is 13 amino acids long. The CDR3 loop reads CASRNRDSRELFF. DNA for the CDR3: TGTGCCAGCAGAAATCGGGATTCCAGGGAGCTGTTTTTT. The whole variable domain, remainder taken from reference TRBV7-2 and TRBJ2-2, is GAGVSQSPSNKVTEKGKDVELRCDPISGHTALYWYRQSLGQGLEFLIYFQGNSAPDKSGLPSDRFSAERTGGSVSTLTIQRTQQEDSAVYLCASRNRDSRELFFGEGSRLTVL.

This rearrangement joins TRBV7-6 to TRBJ2-7; 12 bases are shared with TRBD1. Unmatched junction bases numbered 6, after V lost 4 bases and J lost 5 bases. The CDR3 length is 15 residues. CDR1 and CDR2 from the germline V gene are SGHVS and FNYEAQ. For the CDR3, the DNA is TGTGCCAGCAGCTCGGGACAGGGGGCTGTAGACGAGCAGTACTTC. Translation: CASSSGQGAVDEQYF.

V and J are TRBV11-2 and TRBJ2-3; TRBD2 aligns across 8 bases. Per the germline V gene, CDR1 is SGHAT and CDR2 is FQNNGV. Germline trimming cut 1 base from V and 4 bases from J; bases unmatched to any gene: 4. The CDR3 extends over 15 amino acids. As DNA, the CDR3 is TGTGCCAGCAGCTTAGTGGGGACTAGTGCAGATACGCAGTATTTT. As protein: CASSLVGTSADTQYF. The full variable domain, its missing parts supplied by reference TRBV11-2 and TRBJ2-3, is EAGVAQSPRYKIIEKRQSVAFWCNPISGHATLYWYQQILGQGPKLLIQFQNNGVVDDSQLPKDRFSAERLKGVDSTLKIQPAKLEDSAVYLCASSLVGTSADTQYFGPGTRLTVL.

This clone was recorded once. The rearrangement links TRBV28 to TRBJ1-5; 8 nucleotides line up with TRBD1. Germline lookup yields CDR1 MDHEN and CDR2 SYDVKM. This CDR3 contains 20 residues. The trim removed 8 bases at V and 0 bases at J, leaving 21 bases unmatched. The CDR3 bases are TGTGCCAGCGGCACGCCCCGACAGGGGCTGCCTTATCGTAGCAATCAGCCCCAGCATTTT. It specifies CASGTPRQGLPYRSNQPQHF.

V gene TRBV6-1 combines with J gene TRBJ2-5; D might be TRBD1 (6 bases). TRBJ2-7 explains the end of the DNA better; the J call may be wrong. Per the germline V gene, CDR1 is MNHNS and CDR2 is SASEGT. The CDR3 totals 13 residues. This CDR3 reads CASSWTVSYEQYF. CDR3 DNA sequence: TGTGCCAGCAGTTGGACAGTCTCCTACGAGCAGTACTTC.

This chain uses TRBV6-5 with TRBJ2-5; the D gene is possibly TRBD1 (5 bases). CDR3 length: 12 amino acids. Germline V gene lookup returns CDR1 MNHEY and CDR2 SVGAGI. The ends were cut back, 4 bases at V and 6 bases at J, with 9 bases in the middle. DNA for the CDR3: TGTGCCAGCAGTTTGAACAGGCAGACCCAGTACTTC. Its translation is CASSLNRQTQYF.

This chain links TRBV19 with TRBJ2-1; 8 bases match TRBD2. The CDR3 loop spans 15 amino acids. Germline V CDR1 and CDR2: LNHDA, SQIVND (reference sequence). Trimming removed 1 base from V and 4 bases from J; junction bases left unmatched: 3. The CDR3 here is CASSIAGGPYNEQFF. DNA of the CDR3: TGTGCCAGTAGTATAGCGGGAGGGCCGTACAATGAGCAGTTCTTC.

V is TRBV6-1 and J is TRBJ2-7, with 7 nucleotides matching TRBD1. Trimming cost V 6 bases and J 6 bases; bases outside gene matches: 11. The CDR3 is 14 amino acids. Germline loops: CDR1 MNHNS, CDR2 SASEGT. CDR3 in amino acids: CASRQETGWGEQYF. CDR3 DNA sequence: TGTGCCAGCAGACAAGAGACAGGGTGGGGCGAGCAGTACTTC.

The DNA of the CDR3 is TGTGCCAGCGAGGGGGCCCGCTCTGCGCCCCAGCATTTT. This codes for CASEGARSAPQHF. V gene TRBV5-8 combines with J gene TRBJ1-5; TRBD1 aligns across 7 bases. Germline V gene data show CDR1 as SGHTS and CDR2 as YDEGEE. The CDR3 consists of 13 residues. The J segment lost 9 bases and the V segment lost 7 bases, leaving 10 bases of the junction unmatched.

The CDR3 sequence: CASSAMVMNTEAFF. The CDR3 DNA reads as TGTGCCAGCAGCGCCATGGTCATGAACACTGAAGCTTTCTTT. The chain carries TRBV7-2 and TRBJ1-1, with D unresolved. The CDR3 length is 14 residues. The germline gives CDR1 SGHTA, CDR2 FQGNSA. Trimming pared 5 bases from V and 0 bases from J, leaving 10 bases between.

The gene calls are TRBV21-1 and TRBJ1-3; the listed D gene, TRBD1, was not tested against the DNA. TRBV21-1 is a pseudogene. The CDR3 length is 19 residues. The CDR3 sequence: CASSKKGLGYRGLENTIYF. The CDR3 DNA follows: TGTGCCAGCAGCAAAAAGGGACTGGGGTACAGGGGCCTTGAAAACACCATATATTTT.

The chain combines TRBV6-1 with TRBJ2-4; no clear D. Germline CDR1 MNHNS, CDR2 SASEGT. The CDR3 extends over 14 amino acids. With 3 bases removed from V and 3 bases from J, the gap between germline ends came to 9 bases. CDR3 sequence: CASSESWSKNIQYF. The CDR3 nucleotides are TGTGCCAGCAGTGAGTCCTGGAGCAAAAACATTCAGTACTTC.

The V call is TRBV7-2, the J call TRBJ1-5; 9 bases agree with TRBD1. Per germline, CDR1 SGHTA and CDR2 FQGNSA. CDR3 length equals 15 residues. V shed 4 bases and J 7 bases; nucleotides not matched to a gene: 8. This CDR3 reads CASSSAGTGSQPQHF. The CDR3 DNA reads TGTGCCAGCAGCTCGGCCGGGACAGGGAGCCAGCCCCAGCATTTT.

This chain uses TRBV4-1 with TRBJ1-4, with a weak D call TRBD1 (6 bases). This CDR3 region has 15 residues. Germline-derived CDR1 and CDR2 are MGHRA and YSYEKL. V was clipped by 2 bases and J by 0 bases, with 7 bases between them. DNA of the CDR3: TGCGCCAGCAGCCAACCAGGGGCAACTAATGAAAAACTGTTTTTT. Translation: CASSQPGATNEKLFF.

The CDR3 DNA sequence: TGTGCCAGCAGCCTTAGGGACCCGAGGGGCCGCTCCTACAATGAGCAGTTCTTC. It codes for CASSLRDPRGRSYNEQFF. The chain links TRBV11-1 to TRBJ2-1; the D gene could be TRBD1 or TRBD2 (5 bases each). Trimming pared 5 bases from V and 0 bases from J, leaving 20 bases between. Germline V gene lookup returns CDR1 SGHAT and CDR2 FQDESV (reference sequence). The CDR3 contains 18 residues.

V is TRBV5-6 and J is TRBJ2-1; 9 bases line up with TRBD2. Losses at the gene ends were 2 bases for V and 1 base for J; bases not matched to a gene: 1. The CDR3 consists of 15 residues. CDR1 and CDR2 (germline): SGHDT, YYEEEE. CDR3 residues: CASSFAGGSYNEQFF. As DNA, the CDR3 is TGTGCCAGCAGCTTTGCGGGAGGGTCCTACAATGAGCAGTTCTTC.

The chain couples TRBV5-1 to TRBJ2-1; D possibly uses TRBD1 or TRBD2 (5 bases each). This CDR3 comprises 17 residues. Per the germline V gene, CDR1 is SGHRS and CDR2 is YFSETQ. V was shortened by 0 bases and J by 0 bases, with 13 bases between the two germline ends. CDR3 residues: CASSLAGTSSSYNEQFF. The CDR3, as DNA: TGCGCCAGCAGCTTGGCCGGGACCTCCTCCTCCTACAATGAGCAGTTCTTC.

This chain uses TRBV11-2 with TRBJ2-1; the D gene is possibly TRBD2 (5 bases). The ends were cut back, 3 bases at V and 9 bases at J, with 15 bases in the middle. The CDR3 has 14 residues. Germline CDR1 and CDR2: SGHAT and FQNNGV. The CDR3: CASSFFPGIGEQFF. The CDR3 DNA is TGTGCCAGCAGCTTTTTTCCGGGAATCGGTGAGCAGTTCTTC.